This is a list of T cell receptor beta chains from one sample in a study of blood T cell repertoires in COVID-19. The protocol was immunoSEQ multiplex PCR, while the TCRdb copy is restricted to in-frame clones and leaves out a portion. Of 26,000 or so clones in the sample, 90% to 95% are singletons; the top ten hold 16%. Material for sequencing was peripheral blood. The receptors come from a human donor with active COVID-19. The donor label of this sample is uncertain. The CDR3 runs from the conserved cysteine through the conserved F or W. D genes are given only for firm matches. A row's size may be missing; if present it is once, few, many or a size class.

size	D	V	J	CDR3	DNA
.	.	TRBV19	TRBJ1-3	CASSIGPGSTIYF	TGTGCCAGTAGTATTGGGCCTGGAAGCACCATATATTTT
.	TRBD1	TRBV7-2	TRBJ2-5	CASSSDRGQAETQYF	TGTGCCAGCAGCTCGGACAGGGGGCAGGCAGAGACCCAGTACTTC
.	.	TRBV2	TRBJ1-5	CASAATQGSNQPQHF	TGTGCCAGCGCCGCGACCCAGGGTTCCAATCAGCCCCAGCATTTT
.	TRBD2	TRBV7-2	TRBJ2-5	CASSPEGTTYRTQYF	TGTGCCAGCAGCCCAGAAGGGACTACATATAGGACCCAGTACTTC
.	.	TRBV5-3	TRBJ1-5	CARSRTTESNQPQHF	TGTGCCAGAAGCCGAACCACAGAAAGCAATCAGCCCCAGCATTTT
.	.	TRBV3-1/TRBV3-2	TRBJ1-1	CASSQDRRGEAFF	TGTGCCAGCAGCCAAGACAGGAGGGGTGAAGCTTTCTTT
.	TRBD1	TRBV28	TRBJ2-7	CASSSPIGTGGVYEQYF	TGTGCCAGCAGTTCCCCTATAGGGACAGGGGGCGTCTACGAGCAGTACTTC
.	.	TRBV7-9	TRBJ2-7	CASSLAGAGIYEKQYF	TGTGCCAGCAGCTTAGCAGGTGCAGGGATCTACGAAAAGCAGTACTTC
once	.	TRBV7-3	TRBJ2-1	CASSLQGPGVQFF	TGTGCCAGCAGCTTGCAGGGGCCCGGTGTGCAGTTCTTC
once	TRBD2	TRBV7-3	TRBJ2-3	CASSEAGGRGDTQYF	TGTGCCAGCAGCGAAGCGGGAGGGCGGGGAGATACGCAGTATTTT
.	.	TRBV6-5	TRBJ2-7	CASSQSQGIPYEQYF	TGTGCCAGCAGTCAAAGCCAGGGGATCCCCTACGAGCAGTACTTC
once	TRBD2	TRBV5-4	TRBJ2-2	CASSLSSGGAGGELFF	TGTGCCAGCAGCTTGTCGAGCGGGGGGGCTGGCGGGGAGCTGTTTTTT
.	.	TRBV7-3	TRBJ2-1	CASSPGGGQWDEQFF	TGTGCCAGCAGCCCTGGGGGGGGCCAGTGGGATGAGCAGTTCTTC
once	.	TRBV18	TRBJ1-4	CASSPSNRPNEKLFF	TGTGCCAGCTCACCAAGCAACAGGCCTAATGAAAAACTGTTTTTT
.	.	TRBV5-5	TRBJ1-1	CASSLDNVLNTEAFF	TGTGCCAGCAGCTTGGACAACGTGCTGAACACTGAAGCTTTCTTT
.	TRBD2	TRBV28	TRBJ2-7	CASSFLPGGDPYEQYF	TGTGCCAGCAGTTTCCTCCCTGGGGGGGACCCCTACGAGCAGTACTTC
.	TRBD2	TRBV4-1	TRBJ2-1	CASSPSGGGYNEQFF	TGCGCCAGCAGCCCCTCTGGGGGGGGGTACAATGAGCAGTTCTTC
.	.	TRBV7-2	TRBJ2-7	CASSFYTQGLRRYEQYF	TGTGCCAGCAGCTTTTATACACAGGGCTTGAGGAGGTACGAGCAGTACTTC
.	.	TRBV4-2	TRBJ1-2	CASSQDRAGWYNGYTF	TGTGCCAGCAGCCAAGATCGCGCAGGATGGTACAATGGCTACACCTTC
.	TRBD2	TRBV5-1	TRBJ2-5	CASSGSGVETQYF	TGCGCCAGCAGCGGAAGCGGGGTGGAGACCCAGTACTTC
once	.	TRBV28	TRBJ1-1	CASSLSSRTEAFF	TGTGCCAGCAGTTTATCCTCGCGGACTGAAGCTTTCTTT
.	TRBD2	TRBV6-2/TRBV6-3	TRBJ2-7	CASSYSSGGPSYEQYF	TGTGCCAGCAGTTACTCAAGCGGGGGGCCGTCCTACGAGCAGTACTTC
.	TRBD2	TRBV6-6	TRBJ2-7	CASSLSGRPYEQYF	TGTGCCAGCAGTTTGAGCGGGAGGCCCTACGAGCAGTACTTC
.	.	TRBV15	TRBJ1-4	CATSRDPPGRGEKLFF	TGTGCCACCAGCAGAGATCCACCGGGGAGAGGTGAAAAACTGTTTTTT
.	TRBD1	TRBV19	TRBJ1-5	CASSPTGGTYQPQHF	TGTGCCAGTAGTCCGACAGGGGGCACCTACCAGCCCCAGCATTTT
.	.	TRBV19	TRBJ2-3	CASRQSTDTQYF	TGTGCCAGTAGACAGAGCACAGATACGCAGTATTTT
.	TRBD2	TRBV25-1	TRBJ2-5	CASRGTSGLETQYF	TGTGCCAGCAGGGGGACTAGCGGACTAGAGACCCAGTACTTC
.	.	TRBV21-1	TRBJ2-5	CASSRKAATETQYF	TGTGCCAGCAGCCGAAAGGCAGCGACAGAGACCCAGTACTTC
.	TRBD1	TRBV6-5	TRBJ2-7	CASSYSRQGSYEQYF	TGTGCCAGCAGTTACTCGCGACAGGGGTCCTACGAGCAGTACTTC
.	.	TRBV7-8	TRBJ2-5	CASSLVADKETQYF	TGTGCCAGCAGCTTAGTGGCGGATAAAGAGACCCAGTACTTC
.	.	TRBV7-9	TRBJ1-1	CASSLDHREAFF	TGTGCCAGCAGCTTAGATCACAGGGAGGCTTTCTTT
.	TRBD1	TRBV7-9	TRBJ2-7	CASSSPLTGIYEQYF	TGTGCCAGCAGCTCCCCGTTGACAGGGATCTACGAGCAGTACTTC
.	TRBD1	TRBV19	TRBJ2-3	CASSYRTGLTDTQYF	TGTGCCAGTAGTTACCGGACAGGGCTCACAGATACGCAGTATTTT
.	TRBD2	TRBV3-1/TRBV3-2	TRBJ2-3	CASSQGLAGAYAQYF	TGTGCCAGCAGCCAAGGACTAGCGGGAGCGTATGCGCAGTATTTT
.	TRBD1	TRBV5-1	TRBJ2-5	CASVQGAGETQYF	TGCGCCAGCGTACAGGGGGCTGGGGAGACCCAGTACTTC
.	TRBD2	TRBV10-3	TRBJ2-5	CAISDLAGGFQETQYF	TGTGCCATCAGTGATTTAGCGGGAGGGTTCCAAGAGACCCAGTACTTC
.	TRBD1	TRBV9	TRBJ2-7	CASSVTAGDRGNYEQYF	TGTGCCAGCAGCGTAACAGCAGGGGACAGGGGCAACTACGAGCAGTACTTC
.	.	TRBV2	TRBJ2-7	CASSGRGGSYEQYF	TGTGCCAGCAGTGGAAGAGGGGGTAGCTACGAGCAGTACTTC
.	.	TRBV19	TRBJ1-2	CASSITRANYGYTF	TGTGCCAGTAGTATCACACGGGCTAACTATGGCTACACCTTC
.	TRBD1	TRBV4-2	TRBJ1-1	CASSQLTDRGITEAFF	TGTGCCAGCAGCCAACTTACCGACAGGGGGATCACTGAAGCTTTCTTT